One sample yielded the 10 T cell receptor beta chains listed below, sequenced in a study of shared clonotypes between healthy human individuals. Clones were sequenced by immunoSEQ multiplex PCR, and TCRdb holds only the in-frame ones, with some missing. This table has 2,100,000 or so clones, 90% to 96% appearing once. Sequencing was performed on naive CD4+ T cells sorted from blood. Noted subset: CD45RA+ positively selected. The receptors come from a man aged 18 to 29 in good health.

This sequence joins TRBV2 and TRBJ2-7; D is uncertain. The CDR3 contains 13 residues. Trimming pared 3 bases from V and 5 bases from J, leaving 11 bases between. Per the germline V gene, CDR1 is SNHLY and CDR2 is FYNNEI. CDR3 protein: CASSDGPGDEQYF. The DNA for the CDR3 is TGTGCCAGCAGTGATGGTCCGGGTGACGAGCAGTACTTC.

This sequence joins TRBV10-3 and TRBJ2-3; 10 bases align to TRBD2. V was pared by 6 bases and J by 2 bases, with 5 bases of the junction left unmatched. Germline-derived CDR1 and CDR2 are ENHRY and SYGVKD. There are 15 residues in the CDR3. The CDR3 region is CAIRKSGGVTDTQYF. CDR3 DNA sequence: TGTGCCATCAGAAAAAGCGGGGGGGTCACAGATACGCAGTATTTT.

The genes are TRBV5-6 and TRBJ1-5, with D maybe TRBD1 (6 bases). The germline V gene has CDR1 SGHDT and CDR2 YYEEEE. The germline V and J ends were trimmed by 7 bases and 1 base, with 12 bases remaining between them. CDR3 length: 14 residues. CDR3 amino acids: CASRRGQSNQPQHF. As DNA, the CDR3 is TGTGCCAGCCGTCGAGGACAGAGCAATCAGCCCCAGCATTTT.

The chain carries TRBV4-1 and TRBJ2-5; 9 bases map to TRBD2. This CDR3 region has 14 residues. V gave up 4 bases and J gave up 5 bases; unmatched junction bases: 5. Germline-derived CDR1 and CDR2 are MGHRA and YSYEKL. The CDR3 sequence is CASSRISGSETQYF. The CDR3 DNA sequence: TGCGCCAGCAGCCGGATTAGCGGGAGCGAGACCCAGTACTTC.

CDR3 amino acids: CASSLRTVTGELFF. The DNA of the CDR3 is TGTGCCAGCAGCTTACGGACGGTTACCGGGGAGCTGTTTTTT. This sequence joins TRBV7-2 and TRBJ2-2; no firm D call. CDR3 size: 14 residues. V dropped 2 bases and J dropped 5 bases, with 9 bases sitting between them. Germline lookup yields CDR1 SGHTA and CDR2 FQGNSA.

The chain combines TRBV6-1 with TRBJ2-4; D remains unclear. In germline, CDR1 is MNHNS, CDR2 SASEGT. The CDR3 length is 11 residues. The V and J ends lost 4 bases and 12 bases respectively, with 10 bases between them. For the CDR3, the DNA is TGTGCCAGCAGTGCCTGGCCAAATCAGTACTTC. Protein sequence: CASSAWPNQYF.

As for this clone: Other nucleotide sequences from this sample produce the same CDR3. The chain uses TRBV5-1 and TRBJ1-6; 8 nucleotides line up with TRBD1. Trimming took 3 bases from V and 8 from J; bases not matched to a gene: 4. CDR1 is SGHRS and CDR2 is YFSETQ in the germline V gene. CDR3 length: 14 residues. The CDR3 DNA reads TGCGCCAGCAGCTCAGGACAGGGCTATTCACCCCTCCACTTT. Its translation: CASSSGQGYSPLHF.

CDR3: CAWSILSGNPGTQYF. The CDR3 DNA reads TGTGCCTGGAGTATATTGAGCGGGAACCCAGGGACCCAGTACTTC. This rearrangement joins TRBV30 to TRBJ2-5; 7 bases fit TRBD2. Germline V gives CDR1 GTSNPN, CDR2 SVGIG (reference sequence). J gave up 7 bases and V 2 bases, and 13 bases lay outside the gene matches. This CDR3 spans 15 amino acids.

This sequence joins TRBV2 and TRBJ2-5, with 7 bases identical to TRBD1. With V trimmed by 2 bases and J by 4 bases, 4 bases remained unmatched. The CDR3 spans 14 residues. Germline assignment: CDR1 SNHLY and CDR2 FYNNEI. The CDR3 sequence is CASSETGVGETQYF. CDR3 nucleotides: TGTGCCAGCAGTGAAACAGGGGTAGGAGAGACCCAGTACTTC.

The chain has TRBV2 and TRBJ2-3; no firm D call. Trimming removed 5 bases from V and 1 base from J, with 13 bases in between. Germline assignment: CDR1 SNHLY and CDR2 FYNNEI. The CDR3 is 15 residues long. This chain's CDR3 is CASSPRRTGTDTQYF. The CDR3 DNA is TGTGCCAGCAGTCCGAGGCGGACCGGCACAGATACGCAGTATTTT. The full variable domain, rest sourced from reference TRBV2 and TRBJ2-3, is EPEVTQTPSHQVTQMGQEVILRCVPISNHLYFYWYRQILGQKVEFLVSFYNNEISEKSEIFDDQFSVERPDGSNFTLKIRSTKLEDSAMYFCASSPRRTGTDTQYFGPGTRLTVL.